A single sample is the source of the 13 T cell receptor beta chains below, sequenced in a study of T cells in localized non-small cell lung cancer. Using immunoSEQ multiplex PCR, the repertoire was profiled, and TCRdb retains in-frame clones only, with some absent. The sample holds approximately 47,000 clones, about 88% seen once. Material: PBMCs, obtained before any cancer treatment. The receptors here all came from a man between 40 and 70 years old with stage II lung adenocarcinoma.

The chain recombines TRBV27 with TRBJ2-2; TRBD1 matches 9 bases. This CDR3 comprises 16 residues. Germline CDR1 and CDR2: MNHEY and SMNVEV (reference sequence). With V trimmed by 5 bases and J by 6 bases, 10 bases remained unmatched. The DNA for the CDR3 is TGTGCCAGCAGTCCACTACCGGGACAGGGACCCGGGGAGCTGTTTTTT. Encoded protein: CASSPLPGQGPGELFF.

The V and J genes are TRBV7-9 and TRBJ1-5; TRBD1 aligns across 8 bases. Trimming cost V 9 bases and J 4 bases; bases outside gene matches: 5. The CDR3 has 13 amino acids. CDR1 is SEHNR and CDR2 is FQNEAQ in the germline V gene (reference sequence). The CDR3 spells CASSTGGNQPQHF. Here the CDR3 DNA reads TGTGCCAGTTCTACAGGGGGAAATCAGCCCCAGCATTTT.

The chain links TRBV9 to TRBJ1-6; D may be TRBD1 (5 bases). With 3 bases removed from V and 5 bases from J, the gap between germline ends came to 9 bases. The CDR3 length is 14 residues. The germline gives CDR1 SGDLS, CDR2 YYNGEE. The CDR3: CASSGEGDNSPLHF. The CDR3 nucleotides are TGTGCCAGCAGCGGCGAAGGGGATAATTCACCCCTCCACTTT.

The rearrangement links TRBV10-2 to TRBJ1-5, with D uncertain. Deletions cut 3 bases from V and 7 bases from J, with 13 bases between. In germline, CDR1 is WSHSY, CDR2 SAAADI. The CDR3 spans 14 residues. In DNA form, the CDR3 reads TGCGCCAGCAGTGAATATGGCCCCGACCAGCCCCAGCATTTT. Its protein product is CASSEYGPDQPQHF.

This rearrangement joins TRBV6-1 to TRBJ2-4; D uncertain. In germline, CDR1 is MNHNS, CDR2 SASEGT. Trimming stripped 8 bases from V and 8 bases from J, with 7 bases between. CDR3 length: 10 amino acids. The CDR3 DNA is TGTGCCAGCTCCGGGTACATTCAGTACTTC. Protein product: CASSGYIQYF.

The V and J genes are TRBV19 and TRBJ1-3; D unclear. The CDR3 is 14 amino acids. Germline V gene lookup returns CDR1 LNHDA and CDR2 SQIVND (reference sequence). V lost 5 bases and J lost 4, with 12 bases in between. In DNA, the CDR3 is TGTGCCAGTAGTGGTGGGGAAATCGGAAACACCATATATTTT. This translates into CASSGGEIGNTIYF.

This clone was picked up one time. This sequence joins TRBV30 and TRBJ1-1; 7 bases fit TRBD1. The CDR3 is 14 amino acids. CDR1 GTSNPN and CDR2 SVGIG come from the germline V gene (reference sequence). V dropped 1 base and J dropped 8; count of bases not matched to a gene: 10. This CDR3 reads CAWSGQGLSGEAFF. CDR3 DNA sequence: TGTGCCTGGAGTGGACAGGGCCTCAGTGGGGAAGCTTTCTTT.

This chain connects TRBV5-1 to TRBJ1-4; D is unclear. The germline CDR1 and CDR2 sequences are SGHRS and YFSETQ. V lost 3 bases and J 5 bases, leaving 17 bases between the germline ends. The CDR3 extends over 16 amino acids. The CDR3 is CASSSTTRNGNEKLFF. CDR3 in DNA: TGCGCCAGCAGCTCGACCACACGGAATGGGAATGAAAAACTGTTTTTT. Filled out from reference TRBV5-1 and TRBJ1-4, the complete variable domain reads KAGVTQTPRYLIKTRGQQVTLSCSPISGHRSVSWYQQTPGQGLQFLFEYFSETQRNKGNFPGRFSGRQFSNSRSEMNVSTLELGDSALYLCASSSTTRNGNEKLFFGSGTQLSVL.

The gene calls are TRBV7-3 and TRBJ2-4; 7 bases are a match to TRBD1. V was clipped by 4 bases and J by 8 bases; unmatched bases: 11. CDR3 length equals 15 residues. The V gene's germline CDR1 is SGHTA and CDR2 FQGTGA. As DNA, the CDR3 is TGTGCCAGCAGCTCGCGGCCAGGGGGTCTTGACATTCAGTACTTC. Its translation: CASSSRPGGLDIQYF.

The CDR3 nucleotides read TGTGCCAGCAGTGAATCTCGCAGGGCTAGGGCTGAAGCTTTCTTT. This encodes CASSESRRARAEAFF. The rearrangement uses TRBV25-1 and TRBJ1-1; the D gene is possibly TRBD1 (5 bases). CDR1 is MGHDK and CDR2 is SYGVNS in the germline V gene. Trimming shortened V by 1 base and J by 6 bases, and 15 bases separated the two germline ends. CDR3 size: 15 residues.

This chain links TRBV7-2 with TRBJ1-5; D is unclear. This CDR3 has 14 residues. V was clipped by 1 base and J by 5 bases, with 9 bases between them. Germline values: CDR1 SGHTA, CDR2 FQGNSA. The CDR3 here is CASSLGGMYQPQHF. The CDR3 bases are TGTGCCAGCAGCTTAGGAGGGATGTATCAGCCCCAGCATTTT.

The CDR3 nucleotides are TGCAGCGGTACTGGACAGGTACATTACAATGAGCAGTTCTTC. This translates into CSGTGQVHYNEQFF. V usage is TRBV29-1 and J usage is TRBJ2-1; TRBD1 matches 7 bases. Germline V gene data show CDR1 as SQVTM and CDR2 as ANQGSEA. V lost 7 bases and J lost 4; bases outside the gene matches: 10. The length of the CDR3 is 14 residues.

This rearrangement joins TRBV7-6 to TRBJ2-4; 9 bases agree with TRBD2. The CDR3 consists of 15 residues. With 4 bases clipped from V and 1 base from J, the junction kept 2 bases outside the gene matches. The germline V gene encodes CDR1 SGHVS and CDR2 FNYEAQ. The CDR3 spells CASSSGLAAKNIQYF. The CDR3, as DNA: TGTGCCAGCAGCTCCGGACTAGCGGCCAAAAACATTCAGTACTTC. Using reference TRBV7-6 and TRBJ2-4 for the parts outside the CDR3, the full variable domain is GAGVSQSPRYKVTKRGQDVALRCDPISGHVSLYWYRQALGQGPEFLTYFNYEAQQDKSGLPNDRFSAERPEGSISTLTIQRTEQRDSAMYRCASSSGLAAKNIQYFGAGTRLSVL.